The following is a T cell receptor (beta chain) sequence with its context. Other nucleotide sequences in the sample specify the same CDR3. The sample originates from a study of blood T cell repertoires in COVID-19. In the study overall: Acute and convalescent COVID-19 specimens originated in the United States, Italy and Spain. In each case, the material was cDNA or gDNA derived from T cells, B-cell-depleted T cells, or PBMCs.

Source study methods: The authors estimated nucleated cell counts from reference gene primer amplification. Repertoires were generated with immunoSEQ multiplex PCR, while TCRdb's copy carries only in-frame clones and drops some. The DNA was the basis for D and trimming; V, J and clone size are from that table. This table has approximately 250,000 clones, 84% appearing once. The CDR3 spans 14 residues. V was trimmed by 1 base and J by 7 bases, leaving 8 bases between them. Germline loops: CDR1 LGHDT, CDR2 YNNKEL (reference sequence). The sequencing input was peripheral blood. The sequence derives from a middle-aged woman who had recovered from COVID-19. The chain carries TRBV3-1 (or the pseudogene TRBV3-2) and TRBJ1-6, with D maybe TRBD1 (5 bases). CDR3 in DNA: TGTGCCAGCAGCCAAGGGCAGGGAAATTCACCCCTCCACTTT. Protein: CASSQGQGNSPLHF.